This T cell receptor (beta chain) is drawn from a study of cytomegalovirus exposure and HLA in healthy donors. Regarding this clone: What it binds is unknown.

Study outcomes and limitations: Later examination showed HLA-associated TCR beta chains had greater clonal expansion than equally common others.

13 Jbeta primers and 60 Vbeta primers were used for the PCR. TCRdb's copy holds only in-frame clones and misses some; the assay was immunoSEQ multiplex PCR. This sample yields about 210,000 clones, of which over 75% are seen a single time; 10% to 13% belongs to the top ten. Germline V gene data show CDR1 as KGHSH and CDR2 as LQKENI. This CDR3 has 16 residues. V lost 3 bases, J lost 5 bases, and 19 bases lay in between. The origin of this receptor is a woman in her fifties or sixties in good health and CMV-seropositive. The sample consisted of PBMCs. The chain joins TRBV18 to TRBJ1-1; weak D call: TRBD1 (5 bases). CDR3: CASSPLERQGGTEAFF. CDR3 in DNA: TGTGCCAGCTCACCGCTTGAGCGGCAGGGAGGTACTGAAGCTTTCTTT.